What follows are 18 T cell receptor beta chains derived from one specimen sequenced in a study of radiotherapy plus CTLA-4 blockade in lung cancer. The repertoire was sequenced with immunoSEQ multiplex PCR; TCRdb's copy has only in-frame clones and lacks some. The profile shows about 85,000 clones, around 85% of them singletons. The source material was peripheral blood, sampled from a patient treated with radiotherapy plus ipilimumab. The receptors shown here come from a human donor with non-small cell lung cancer who had a partial response to radiotherapy plus ipilimumab.

This clone was observed a handful of times. The V call is TRBV18, the J call TRBJ2-3, with D unresolved. The CDR3 consists of 14 residues. Germline V CDR1 and CDR2: KGHSH, LQKENI. Trimming stripped 0 bases from V and 4 bases from J, with 8 bases between. CDR3 in DNA: TGTGCCAGCTCACCACCGTCTATGGCAGATACGCAGTATTTT. As protein: CASSPPSMADTQYF.

The CDR3 loop is CASPNNRGGAYNEQFF. CDR3 in DNA: TGTGCCAGCCCTAACAATCGGGGAGGGGCCTACAATGAGCAGTTCTTC. The V call is TRBV28, the J call TRBJ2-1; 7 positions match TRBD2. CDR1 is MDHEN, CDR2 SYDVKM, per germline. This CDR3 spans 16 amino acids. Trimming removed 8 bases from V and 2 bases from J; junction bases left unmatched: 12.

The chain links TRBV4-1 to TRBJ2-5, with D maybe TRBD1 (6 bases). This CDR3 region has 14 residues. Germline lookup yields CDR1 MGHRA and CDR2 YSYEKL. Trimming pared 1 base from V and 3 bases from J, leaving 9 bases between. The CDR3 DNA reads TGCGCCAGCAGCCAAGTTAAGGGGGAAGAGACCCAGTACTTC. It is translated as CASSQVKGEETQYF.

J is TRBJ2-5 and V is TRBV28, with 14 bases fitting TRBD2. The V and J ends lost 6 bases and 2 bases, in that order; junction bases with no gene match: 11. CDR1 and CDR2 from the germline V gene are MDHEN and SYDVKM. The CDR3 is 18 residues long. The CDR3 sequence is CASSSLETSGRAQETQYF. CDR3 DNA: TGTGCCAGCAGCTCCCTGGAGACTAGCGGGAGGGCACAAGAGACCCAGTACTTC.

The V and J genes are TRBV6-5 and TRBJ2-7, with 7 nucleotides matching TRBD2. The CDR3 has 12 residues. The junction had 2 bases not matched to a gene; V was cut back by 5 bases and J by 4 bases. Germline lookup yields CDR1 MNHEY and CDR2 SVGAGI. This chain's CDR3 is CASSGAGYEQYV. The DNA of the CDR3 is TGTGCCAGCAGTGGAGCGGGATACGAGCAGTACGTC.

The chain recombines TRBV5-1 with TRBJ2-5; 7 bases are shared with TRBD1. The DNA end favors TRBJ2-7, so the J call may be wrong. The CDR3 loop spans 14 amino acids. In germline, CDR1 is SGHRS, CDR2 YFSETQ. The CDR3 spells CASSFTGDSYEQYF. CDR3 DNA: TGCGCCAGCAGCTTCACAGGGGACTCCTACGAGCAGTACTTC.

The V gene is TRBV5-6, the J gene TRBJ1-1; 9 positions agree with TRBD1. Germline values: CDR1 SGHDT, CDR2 YYEEEE. V lost 3 bases, J lost 7 bases, and 4 bases stayed unmatched. The CDR3 has 13 residues. The CDR3 bases are TGTGCCAGCAGCTGGACAGGGGAGCTTGAAGCTTTCTTT. It codes for CASSWTGELEAFF. The whole variable domain, filled in from reference TRBV5-6 and TRBJ1-1, reads DAGVTQSPTHLIKTRGQQVTLRCSPKSGHDTVSWYQQALGQGPQFIFQYYEEEERQRGNFPDRFSGHQFPNYSSELNVNALLLGDSALYLCASSWTGELEAFFGQGTRLTVV.

The chain is built from TRBV28 and TRBJ2-1; 7 nucleotides agree with TRBD2. CDR3 length: 13 residues. V trimming: 3 bases; J trimming: 8 bases; junction bases outside the gene matches: 4. The germline gives CDR1 MDHEN, CDR2 SYDVKM. CDR3 residues: CASSFFRGDEQFF. CDR3 in DNA: TGTGCCAGCAGTTTTTTCCGGGGGGATGAGCAGTTCTTC.

The genes are TRBV9 and TRBJ1-1, with 8 bases lining up with TRBD1. The junction had 7 bases not matched to a gene; V was cut back by 4 bases and J by 2 bases. The CDR3 is 15 residues long. Germline V CDR1 and CDR2: SGDLS, YYNGEE. CDR3 in amino acids: CASSPRGQVNTEAFF. CDR3 nucleotides: TGTGCCAGCAGCCCTCGGGGACAGGTAAACACTGAAGCTTTCTTT.

The sample holds one count of this clone. The chain couples TRBV5-1 to TRBJ2-5; D ambiguous. Near its end, the DNA agrees better with TRBJ2-7, so the J call may be wrong. The CDR3 runs 14 residues. CDR1 is SGHRS, CDR2 YFSETQ, per germline. CDR3 region: CASSLGHSSYEQYF. Here the CDR3 DNA reads TGCGCCAGCAGCTTGGGACACTCCTCCTACGAGCAGTACTTC.

The chain carries TRBV6-1 and TRBJ1-2; TRBD1 aligns across 8 bases. Germline V gene data show CDR1 as MNHNS and CDR2 as SASEGT. J gave up 3 bases and V 6 bases, and 3 bases lay outside the gene matches. The CDR3 has 13 amino acids. The CDR3 spells CASSRGQDYGYTF. In DNA, the CDR3 is TGTGCCAGCAGCAGGGGACAGGACTATGGCTACACCTTC.

The rearrangement joins TRBV6-5 to TRBJ1-1; TRBD1 might be the D (6 bases). Germline values: CDR1 MNHEY, CDR2 SVGAGI. The germline V and J ends were trimmed by 6 bases and 1 base, with 15 bases remaining between them. The CDR3 has 15 residues. CDR3 nucleotides: TGTGCCAGCAGATTACAGGGAGGGGGGAACACTGAAGCTTTCTTT. It yields the protein CASRLQGGGNTEAFF.

The chain combines TRBV27 with TRBJ1-2; D call uncertain. The CDR3 has 11 amino acids. In germline, CDR1 is MNHEY, CDR2 SMNVEV (reference sequence). V lost 5 bases, J lost 7 bases, and 8 bases lay in between. CDR3 nucleotides: TGTGCCAGCAGTCAAGGCGGTGGCTACACCTTC. Protein: CASSQGGGYTF.

A note on this clone: An end of the junction does not agree with germline; a read error may underlie this. V gene TRBV12-5 combines with J gene TRBJ2-2, with TRBD2 matching over 9 bases. Germline values: CDR1 LGHNT, CDR2 FRNRAP. The CDR3 sequence is 16 residues long. Here the CDR3 DNA reads TGTGCTAGTGGGGAATTTAGCGGGGGATACACCAGGGAGCTGTTTTTT. The encoded protein is CASGEFSGGYTRELFF.

The chain uses TRBV19 and TRBJ1-5; 8 bases are a match to TRBD1. With V trimmed by 3 bases and J by 2 bases, 6 bases remained unmatched. Per the germline V gene, CDR1 is LNHDA and CDR2 is SQIVND (reference sequence). This CDR3 region has 16 residues. The CDR3 bases are TGTGCCAGTAGTATCGTTCAGGGGGCTGGCAATCAGCCCCAGCATTTT. Protein: CASSIVQGAGNQPQHF. Complete variable domain (other parts from reference TRBV19 and TRBJ1-5): DGGITQSPKYLFRKEGQNVTLSCEQNLNHDAMYWYRQDPGQGLRLIYYSQIVNDFQKGDIAEGYSVSREKKESFPLTVTSAQKNPTAFYLCASSIVQGAGNQPQHFGDGTRLSIL.

The chain joins TRBV7-2 to TRBJ1-6; a weak D match, TRBD1 (6 bases). Trimming left V 4 bases short and J 10 bases short, with 11 bases between. In germline, CDR1 is SGHTA, CDR2 FQGNSA. The CDR3 is 13 residues long. CDR3 protein: CASSSQGGSPLHF. The CDR3, as DNA: TGTGCCAGCAGCTCACAGGGTGGGTCACCCCTCCACTTT.

The genes are TRBV6-1 and TRBJ1-2, with D maybe TRBD1 (5 bases). Trimming shortened V by 0 bases and J by 8 bases, and 10 bases separated the two germline ends. The CDR3 length is 13 residues. Germline assignment: CDR1 MNHNS and CDR2 SASEGT. The CDR3 protein is CASSEAQGMGYTF. CDR3 bases: TGTGCCAGCAGTGAAGCGCAGGGTATGGGCTACACCTTC.

Comment on this clone: At one end the junction does not follow the germline gene, possibly because of a read error. This chain links TRBV7-7 with TRBJ2-3; weak D call: TRBD2 (6 bases). CDR1 SSHAT and CDR2 FNYEAQ come from the germline V gene (reference sequence). CDR3 length equals 14 residues. CDR3 nucleotides: TGTGCTAGCAGCTTAGGAGGGATGACAGATACGCAGTATTTT. Translating gives CASSLGGMTDTQYF.